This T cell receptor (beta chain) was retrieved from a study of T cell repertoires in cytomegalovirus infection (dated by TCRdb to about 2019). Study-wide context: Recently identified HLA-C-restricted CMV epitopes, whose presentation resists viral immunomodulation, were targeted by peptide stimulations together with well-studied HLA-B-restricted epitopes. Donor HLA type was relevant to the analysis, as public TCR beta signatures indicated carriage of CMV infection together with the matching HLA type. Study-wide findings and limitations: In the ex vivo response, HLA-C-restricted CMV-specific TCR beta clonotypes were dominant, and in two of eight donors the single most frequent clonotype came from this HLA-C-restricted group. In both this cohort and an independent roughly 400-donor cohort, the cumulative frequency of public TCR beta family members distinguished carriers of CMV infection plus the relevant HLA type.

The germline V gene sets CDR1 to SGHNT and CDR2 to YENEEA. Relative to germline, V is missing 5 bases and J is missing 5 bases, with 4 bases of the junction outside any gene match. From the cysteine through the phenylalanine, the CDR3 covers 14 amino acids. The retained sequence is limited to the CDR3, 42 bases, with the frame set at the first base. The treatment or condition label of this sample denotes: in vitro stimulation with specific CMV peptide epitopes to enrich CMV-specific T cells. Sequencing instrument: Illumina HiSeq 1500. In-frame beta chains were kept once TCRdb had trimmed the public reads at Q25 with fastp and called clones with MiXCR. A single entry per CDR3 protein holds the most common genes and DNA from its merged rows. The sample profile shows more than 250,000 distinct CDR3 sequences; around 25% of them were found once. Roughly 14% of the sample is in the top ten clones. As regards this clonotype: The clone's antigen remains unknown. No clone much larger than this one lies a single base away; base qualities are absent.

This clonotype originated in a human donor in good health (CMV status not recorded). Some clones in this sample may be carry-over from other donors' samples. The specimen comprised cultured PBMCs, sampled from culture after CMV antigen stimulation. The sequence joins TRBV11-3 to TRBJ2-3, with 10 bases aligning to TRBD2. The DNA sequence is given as TGTGCCAGCAGCCCAGCGGGAGGGAGAGATACGCAGTATTTT. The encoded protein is CASSPAGGRDTQYF.